The next 23 T cell receptor beta chains were all read from a single sample in a study of CD4+ T cells in melanoma. Clones were sequenced by immunoSEQ multiplex PCR, and TCRdb holds only the in-frame ones, with some missing. This sample yields 110,000 to 150,000 clones, of which around 90% are seen a single time; roughly 1.4% belongs to the top ten. Source of these receptors: a human donor with melanoma.

This clone was recorded a few times. The chain couples TRBV5-1 to TRBJ2-2, with D hard to call. Germline V CDR1 and CDR2: SGHRS, YFSETQ. Trimming took 3 bases from V and 8 from J, leaving 5 bases between them. The length of the CDR3 is 11 residues. For the CDR3, the DNA is TGCGCCAGCAGCTCCAGGGGGGAGCTGTTTTTT. This translates into CASSSRGELFF.

V usage is TRBV7-3 and J usage is TRBJ2-1; unclear D gene. The germline V gene encodes CDR1 SGHTA and CDR2 FQGTGA. This CDR3 spans 14 amino acids. Deletions cut 5 bases from V and 2 bases from J, with 10 bases between. CDR3 protein: CASSPGPTYNEQFF. CDR3 nucleotide sequence: TGTGCCAGCAGCCCCGGGCCTACCTACAATGAGCAGTTCTTC.

The chain links TRBV2 to TRBJ2-3, with a weak D call TRBD2 (6 bases). The CDR3 is made up of 16 amino acids. V was cut by 5 bases and J by 6 bases, with 21 bases left in between. Germline assignment: CDR1 SNHLY and CDR2 FYNNEI. The CDR3 nucleotides are TGTGCCAGCAGTCCTATGACTGGGAGGTCTAGCGATACGCAGTATTTT. Its protein product is CASSPMTGRSSDTQYF. Complete variable domain (other parts from reference TRBV2 and TRBJ2-3): EPEVTQTPSHQVTQMGQEVILRCVPISNHLYFYWYRQILGQKVEFLVSFYNNEISEKSEIFDDQFSVERPDGSNFTLKIRSTKLEDSAMYFCASSPMTGRSSDTQYFGPGTRLTVL.

The rearrangement uses TRBV7-8 and TRBJ2-4; TRBD2 matches 10 bases. Germline loops: CDR1 SGHVS, CDR2 FQNEAQ. Unmatched junction bases numbered 24, after V lost 5 bases and J lost 5 bases. This CDR3 spans 21 amino acids. The CDR3 loop is CASSPRGRGAGGVGFENIQYF. The CDR3 DNA is TGTGCCAGCAGCCCCCGTGGGCGGGGAGCGGGGGGGGTTGGCTTCGAAAACATTCAGTACTTC.

The chain joins TRBV2 to TRBJ2-4; TRBD2 is a possible D gene (5 bases). The V end was cut by 7 bases, the J end by 5 bases, with 12 bases between. Germline V gene sequence: CDR1 SNHLY, CDR2 FYNNEI. The CDR3 contains 13 residues. CDR3 protein: CASNPWRENIQYF. The CDR3 DNA sequence: TGTGCCAGCAACCCGTGGCGGGAAAACATTCAGTACTTC.

The J gene is TRBJ2-3, the V gene TRBV6-1, with 11 bases fitting TRBD2. Germline CDR1 reads MNHNS; CDR2 reads SASEGT. V lost 3 bases and J lost 4; bases outside the gene matches: 3. This CDR3 has 15 amino acids. The CDR3 nucleotides are TGTGCCAGCAGTGACGGGACTAGCGGTTCAGATACGCAGTATTTT. The encoded protein is CASSDGTSGSDTQYF.

The rearrangement joins TRBV13 to TRBJ2-5, with 11 bases fitting TRBD2. Germline V gene sequence: CDR1 PRHDT, CDR2 FYEKMQ (reference sequence). CDR3 size: 15 residues. The ends lost 8 bases at V and 7 bases at J; junction bases unmatched: 12. The CDR3: CASSSLAGGVGTQYF. The DNA for the CDR3 is TGTGCCAGCTCTTCCCTAGCGGGGGGAGTAGGGACCCAGTACTTC. The whole variable domain, filled in from reference TRBV13 and TRBJ2-5, reads AAGVIQSPRHLIKEKRETATLKCYPIPRHDTVYWYQQGPGQDPQFLISFYEKMQSDKGSIPDRFSAQQFSDYHSELNMSSLELGDSALYFCASSSLAGGVGTQYFGPGTRLLVL.

This clone was found once. V usage is TRBV19 and J usage is TRBJ2-7; D is unclear. The CDR3 runs 15 residues. Deletions cut 5 bases from V and 8 bases from J, with 22 bases between. The V gene's germline CDR1 is LNHDA and CDR2 SQIVND (reference sequence). The CDR3 protein is CASSRREVSIHQQYF. The CDR3 bases are TGTGCCAGTAGTCGACGAGAGGTCTCCATCCACCAGCAGTACTTC.

The rearrangement links TRBV14 to TRBJ1-2, with D unclear. Germline V lookup: CDR1 SGHDN, CDR2 FVKESK. Trimming shortened V by 4 bases and J by 6 bases, and 12 bases separated the two germline ends. This CDR3 comprises 13 residues. In DNA form, the CDR3 reads TGTGCCAGCAGCCCCCAAATTAGGGATGGCTACACCTTC. It is translated as CASSPQIRDGYTF.

V is TRBV7-9 and J is TRBJ2-3; 8 bases are a match to TRBD2. The ends lost 5 bases at V and 1 base at J; junction bases unmatched: 14. This CDR3 is 18 amino acids long. Germline values: CDR1 SEHNR, CDR2 FQNEAQ (reference sequence). In DNA, the CDR3 is TGTGCCAGCAGCAGCCAGGTGCCTAGCGGGCCTGGCACAGATACGCAGTATTTT. It specifies CASSSQVPSGPGTDTQYF.

The J gene is TRBJ2-7, the V gene TRBV4-2, with 10 bases that match TRBD2. The CDR3 is 15 residues long. V lost 4 bases, J lost 4 bases, and 7 bases stayed unmatched. CDR1 is LGHNA, CDR2 YNFKEQ, per germline. The CDR3, as DNA: TGTGCCAGCAGCCCTCAGCGGGGGGGCTGGTACGAGCAGTACTTC. Its translation is CASSPQRGGWYEQYF.

Only one count was recorded for this clone. The chain joins TRBV6-1 to TRBJ2-7; tentatively, D is TRBD2 (7 bases). This CDR3 region has 14 residues. With 2 bases removed from V and 2 bases from J, the gap between germline ends came to 10 bases. Germline CDR1 is MNHNS and CDR2 is SASEGT. The CDR3 nucleotides are TGTGCCAGCAGTGAATTGGGGGGGCCCTACGAGCAGTACTTC. It specifies CASSELGGPYEQYF.

In its sample, this clone was seen once. The chain joins TRBV11-2 to TRBJ1-2, with unresolved D. This CDR3 contains 12 residues. Trimming removed 0 bases at V and 7 bases at J, with 6 bases between. CDR1 is SGHAT, CDR2 FQNNGV, per germline. CDR3 region: CASSLEVRGYTF. CDR3 in DNA: TGTGCCAGCAGCTTAGAAGTTCGTGGCTACACCTTC. Based on the CDR3 plus reference TRBV11-2 and TRBJ1-2, the full variable domain is EAGVAQSPRYKIIEKRQSVAFWCNPISGHATLYWYQQILGQGPKLLIQFQNNGVVDDSQLPKDRFSAERLKGVDSTLKIQPAKLEDSAVYLCASSLEVRGYTFGSGTRLTVV.

V gene TRBV2 combines with J gene TRBJ1-6; no clear D gene. The germline gives CDR1 SNHLY, CDR2 FYNNEI. The CDR3 runs 14 residues. V shed 3 bases and J shed 2 bases, with 5 bases lying between them. The CDR3 DNA reads as TGTGCCAGCAGTGATAATACCTATAATTCACCCCTCCACTTT. It is translated as CASSDNTYNSPLHF.

The CDR3 protein is CASSVGQSTDTQYF. The CDR3 DNA is TGCGCCAGCAGTGTGGGACAGAGCACAGATACGCAGTATTTT. The rearrangement links TRBV10-2 to TRBJ2-3; 7 bases line up with TRBD1. The V and J ends lost 4 bases and 0 bases, in that order; junction bases with no gene match: 1. This CDR3 has 14 amino acids. Germline V gene lookup returns CDR1 WSHSY and CDR2 SAAADI.

CDR3 sequence (DNA): TGTGCCGGGACCCCGGGACAGGGGGTTCAGGGCTACACCTTC. Translated, it gives CAGTPGQGVQGYTF. The V call is TRBV30, the J call TRBJ1-2; 11 bases fit TRBD1. The germline CDR1 and CDR2 sequences are GTSNPN and SVGIG (reference sequence). CDR3 length: 14 residues. Unmatched junction bases numbered 13, after V lost 8 bases and J lost 8 bases.

The V gene is TRBV12-2, the J gene TRBJ1-1. TRBV12-2 is a pseudogene locus. The length of the CDR3 is 13 residues. The CDR3, as DNA: TGTGCAAGTCGCTTAACTCGTTCGGCGGAAGCTTTCTTT. Translated: CASRLTRSAEAFF.

The chain recombines TRBV18 with TRBJ1-5; no clear D. CDR1 KGHSH and CDR2 LQKENI come from the germline V gene. CDR3 size: 18 residues. V dropped 5 bases and J dropped 1 base, with 21 bases sitting between them. CDR3 sequence: CASSEITLMGVSNQPQHF. CDR3 DNA sequence: TGTGCCAGCTCAGAAATTACGCTTATGGGCGTGAGCAATCAGCCCCAGCATTTT.

J is TRBJ1-4 and V is TRBV6-6; D is unclear. CDR3 length equals 12 residues. Germline V gives CDR1 MNHNY, CDR2 SVGAGI (reference sequence). V lost 5 bases and J lost 17, with 18 bases in between. The CDR3 sequence is CASSPGREVCFF. The CDR3 region has the DNA TGTGCCAGCAGTCCGGGTCGGGAGGTATGTTTTTTT.

V and J are TRBV6-5 and TRBJ2-3; the D gene is possibly TRBD1 (5 bases). Germline loops: CDR1 MNHEY, CDR2 SVGAGI. The CDR3 contains 15 residues. Trimming pared 4 bases from V and 4 bases from J, leaving 15 bases between. The CDR3: CASSSWAGPADTQYF. In DNA, the CDR3 is TGTGCCAGCAGTTCTTGGGCAGGGCCGGCAGATACGCAGTATTTT.

This chain joins TRBV29-1 and TRBJ2-7; D is perhaps TRBD1 or TRBD2 (5 bases each). In germline, CDR1 is SQVTM, CDR2 ANQGSEA. This CDR3 spans 11 amino acids. Deletions cut 6 bases from V and 5 bases from J, with 11 bases between. CDR3 protein: CSVNEGHEQYF. In DNA, the CDR3 is TGCAGCGTGAATGAGGGGCACGAGCAGTACTTC.

J is TRBJ1-1 and V is TRBV5-3; D unclear. TRBV5-3 is an open reading frame whose function is uncertain. This CDR3 contains 12 residues. Trimming stripped 4 bases from V and 1 base from J, with 5 bases between. The DNA for the CDR3 is TGTGCCAGAAGCCCCAAGAACACTGAAGCTTTCTTT. Amino acids: CARSPKNTEAFF.

The V call is TRBV5-1, the J call TRBJ2-2, with D unclear. Trimming pared 3 bases from V and 6 bases from J, leaving 6 bases between. The CDR3 length is 12 residues. Per the germline V gene, CDR1 is SGHRS and CDR2 is YFSETQ. Here the CDR3 reads CASSWTAGELFF. The CDR3 nucleotides read TGCGCCAGCAGCTGGACGGCCGGGGAGCTGTTTTTT.